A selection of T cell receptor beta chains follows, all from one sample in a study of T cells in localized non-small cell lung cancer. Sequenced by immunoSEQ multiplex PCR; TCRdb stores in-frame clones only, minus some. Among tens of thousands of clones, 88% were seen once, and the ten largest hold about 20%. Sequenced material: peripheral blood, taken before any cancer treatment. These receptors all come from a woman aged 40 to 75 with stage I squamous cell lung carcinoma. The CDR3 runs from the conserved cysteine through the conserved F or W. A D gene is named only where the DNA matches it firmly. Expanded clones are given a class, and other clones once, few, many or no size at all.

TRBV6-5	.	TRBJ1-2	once	TGTGCCAGCAGTTACTCGGGAAGGGACTATGGCTACACCTTC	CASSYSGRDYGYTF
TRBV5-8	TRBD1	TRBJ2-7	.	TGTGCCAGCAGCGGGGGACAGAAAGCCTACGAGCAGTACTTC	CASSGGQKAYEQYF
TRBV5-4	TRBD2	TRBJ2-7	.	TGTGCCAGCAACTTGGTAGACGGGGGGTTCCACTACGAGCAGTACTTC	CASNLVDGGFHYEQYF
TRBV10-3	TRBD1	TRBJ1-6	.	TGTGCCATCAGTGAGGCGACAGGGACTAATTCACCCCTCCACTTT	CAISEATGTNSPLHF
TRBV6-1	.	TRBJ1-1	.	TGTGCCACCACACGGACCGCAGGGGCCACTGAAGCTTTCTTT	CATTRTAGATEAFF
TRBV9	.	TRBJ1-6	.	TGTGCCAGCAGCGCCCAGGGGCGGCGGTCACCCCTCCACTTT	CASSAQGRRSPLHF
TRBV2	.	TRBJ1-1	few	TGTGCCAGCACCGCGTGGAACACTGAAGCTTTCTTT	CASTAWNTEAFF
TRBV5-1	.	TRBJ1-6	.	TGCGCCAGCAGCTTGTCGTCGGGCAGGGGAGGCTCACCCCTCCACTTT	CASSLSSGRGGSPLHF
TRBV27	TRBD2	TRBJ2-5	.	TGTGCCAGCAGTCCGGGACTAGCGGGGGGGCAAAAGACCCAGTACTTC	CASSPGLAGGQKTQYF
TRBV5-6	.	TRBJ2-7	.	TGTGCCAGCAGCGACCTGACAGGTGGGCAGTACTTC	CASSDLTGGQYF
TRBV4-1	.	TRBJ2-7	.	TGCGCCAGCAGCCAGGACTTGGCGAGGGAGCAGTACTTC	CASSQDLAREQYF
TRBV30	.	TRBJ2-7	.	TGTGCCTGGAGTGTTTCGCGCTACGAGCAGTACTTC	CAWSVSRYEQYF
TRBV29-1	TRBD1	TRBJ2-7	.	TGCAGCGTTGCGGGGAAATCAGGGGGCTACGAGCAGTACTTC	CSVAGKSGGYEQYF
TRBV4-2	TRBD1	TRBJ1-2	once	TGTGCCAGCAGCCAGGCAATGACAGGGGGCCAAGATGGCTACACCTTC	CASSQAMTGGQDGYTF
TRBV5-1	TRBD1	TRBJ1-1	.	TGCGCCAGCAGCATACGACAGGGGGCTACTGAAGCTTTCTTT	CASSIRQGATEAFF
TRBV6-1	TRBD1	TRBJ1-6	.	TGTGCCACCACAACAGGGGGCCGCTCACCCCTCCACTTT	CATTTGGRSPLHF
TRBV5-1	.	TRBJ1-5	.	TGCGCCAGCAGCTTGGAGCTAGGGGGGCCCCAGCATTTT	CASSLELGGPQHF
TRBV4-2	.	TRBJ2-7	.	TGTGCCAGCAGCCAAGATTTGGGGGTCTACGAGCAGTACTTC	CASSQDLGVYEQYF
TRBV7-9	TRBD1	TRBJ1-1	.	TGTGCCAGCAGCGAAGGACAGGGAACTGAAGCTTTCTTT	CASSEGQGTEAFF
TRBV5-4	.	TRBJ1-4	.	TGTGCCAGCAGCCCTACAGGGTCGCCTAATGAAAAACTGTTTTTT	CASSPTGSPNEKLFF
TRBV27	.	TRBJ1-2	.	TGTGCCAGCAGTTTAAAAGGCAGGCTATATGGCTACACCTTC	CASSLKGRLYGYTF
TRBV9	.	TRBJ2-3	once	TGTGCCAGCAGCGTCGCCCCTAGCACAGATACGCAGTATTTT	CASSVAPSTDTQYF
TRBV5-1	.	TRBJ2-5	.	TGCGCCAGCAGCTGGTCGGGTTCCAAGCAGGAGACCCAGTACTTC	CASSWSGSKQETQYF
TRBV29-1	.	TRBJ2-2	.	TGCAGCGTTAGGGCCACCGGGGAGCTGTTTTTT	CSVRATGELFF
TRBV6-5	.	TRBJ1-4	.	TGTGCCAGCAGACCGGACAGCCTTGAAAAACTGTTTTTT	CASRPDSLEKLFF
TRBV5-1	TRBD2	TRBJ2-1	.	TGCGCCAGCAGCCCCCTAGCGGGGGGGCGGAATGAGCAGTTCTTC	CASSPLAGGRNEQFF
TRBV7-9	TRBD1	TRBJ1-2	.	TGTGCCAGCAGCAAGGGGGCGGGATATGGCTACACCTTC	CASSKGAGYGYTF
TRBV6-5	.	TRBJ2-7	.	TGTGCCAGTTCAGGGCTCTACGAGCAGTACTTC	CASSGLYEQYF
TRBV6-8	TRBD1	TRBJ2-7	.	TGTGCCAGCAGTGGCCGGGACAGGAGGTACCACGAGCAGTACTTC	CASSGRDRRYHEQYF
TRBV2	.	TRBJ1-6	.	TGTGCCAGCAGTGTAGGGGGGAAGAATTCACCCCTCCACTTT	CASSVGGKNSPLHF
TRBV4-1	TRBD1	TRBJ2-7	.	TGCGCCAGCAGCCGAGGACAGGGAATAGACTACGAGCAGTACTTC	CASSRGQGIDYEQYF
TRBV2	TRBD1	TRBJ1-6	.	TGTGCCAGCAGTTGGGACAGGGGTAGGGGAACCTATAATTCACCCCTCCACTTT	CASSWDRGRGTYNSPLHF
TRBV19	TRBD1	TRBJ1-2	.	TGTGCCAGTACCTCCTACAGGGGGAACTATGGCTACACCTTC	CASTSYRGNYGYTF